This T cell receptor beta chain was sequenced for a study of T cells after yellow fever vaccination. This CDR3 region has 15 residues. With 0 bases removed from V and 0 bases from J, the gap between germline ends came to 9 bases. From germline, CDR1 is LGHNA and CDR2 YNFKEQ. The TCR cDNA carried a universal primer site and UMIs from 5'RACE template switching. MiXCR was run by TCRdb on the 5' RACE reads, yielding one entry per CDR3 protein. The profile shows roughly 340,000 distinct CDR3 sequences, 8.7% of them singletons. This sample comprised PBMCs, obtained on the day of the first yellow fever vaccination. This clonotype was obtained from a man between 18 and 35 years old who received the YFV17D yellow fever vaccine. The J gene is TRBJ2-7, the V gene TRBV4-2; D is possibly TRBD1 (5 bases). The CDR3 here is CASSQDPRGSYEQYF. CDR3 sequence (DNA): TGTGCCAGCAGCCAAGATCCAAGGGGCTCCTACGAGCAGTACTTC.